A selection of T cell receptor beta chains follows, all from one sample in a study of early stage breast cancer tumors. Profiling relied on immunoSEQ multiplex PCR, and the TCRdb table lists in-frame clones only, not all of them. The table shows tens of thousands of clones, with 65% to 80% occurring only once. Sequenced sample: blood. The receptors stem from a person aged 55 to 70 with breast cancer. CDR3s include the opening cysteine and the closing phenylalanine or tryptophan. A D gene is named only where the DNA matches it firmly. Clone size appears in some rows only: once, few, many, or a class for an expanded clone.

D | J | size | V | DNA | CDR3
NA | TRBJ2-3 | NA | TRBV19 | TGTGCCACCGCTACAGGTGGCAGGACAGATACGCAGTATTTT | CATATGGRTDTQYF
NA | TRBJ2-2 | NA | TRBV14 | TGTGCCAGCAGCCAAGAGTGGCTTTATAACACCGGGGAGCTGTTTTTT | CASSQEWLYNTGELFF
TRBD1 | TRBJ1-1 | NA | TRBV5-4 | TGTGCCAGCAGCCCGGGGGGACAGGGGGGTACTGAAGCTTTCTTT | CASSPGGQGGTEAFF
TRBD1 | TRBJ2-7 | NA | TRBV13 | TGTGCCAGCAGCTTTGGGACAGTTTCCTACGAGCAGTACTTC | CASSFGTVSYEQYF
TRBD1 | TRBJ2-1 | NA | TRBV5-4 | TGTGCCAGCAGCGAAGGGGACAGAGGATATGGTAATGAGCAGTTCTTC | CASSEGDRGYGNEQFF
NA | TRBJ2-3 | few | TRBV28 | TGTGCCAGCCTCCCGGGGGCTGAAGATACGCAGTATTTT | CASLPGAEDTQYF
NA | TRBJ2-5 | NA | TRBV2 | TGTGCCAGCAGTGAGGGGTCAGGTAGGGCCCAGTACTTC | CASSEGSGRAQYF
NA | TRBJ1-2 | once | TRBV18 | TGTGCCAGCTCACCGGACCCCATTTGGAATGGCTACACCTTC | CASSPDPIWNGYTF
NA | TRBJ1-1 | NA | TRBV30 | TGTGCCTGGAGTTTGGGGAGATTGAGTCCGAACACTGAAGCTTTCTTT | CAWSLGRLSPNTEAFF
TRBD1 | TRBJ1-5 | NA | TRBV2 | TGTGCCGTCCGGGACAGGTCAAATCAGCCCCAGCATTTT | CAVRDRSNQPQHF
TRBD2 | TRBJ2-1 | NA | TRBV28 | TGTGCCAGCAGTCCCCGACTAGCGGGTTCTGAGCAGTTCTTC | CASSPRLAGSEQFF
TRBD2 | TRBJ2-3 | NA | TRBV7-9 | TGTGCCAGCAGCTTAGTGGCGGGGGTCGGCACAGATACGCAGTATTTT | CASSLVAGVGTDTQYF
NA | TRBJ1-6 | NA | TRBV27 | TGTGCCAGCAGTTTAACGACCCTAGCGAATTCACCCCTCCACTTT | CASSLTTLANSPLHF
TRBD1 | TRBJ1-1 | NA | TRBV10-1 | TGCGCCAGCAGTGCCGGGGACAGGGGGGACACTGAAGCTTTCTTT | CASSAGDRGDTEAFF
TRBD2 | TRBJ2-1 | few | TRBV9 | TGTGCCAGCAGCGAGGGGACTAGCAAGCAGTTCTTC | CASSEGTSKQFF
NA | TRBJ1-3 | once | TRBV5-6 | TGTGCCAGCAGCTCGGGGGGGGTACTAAACACCATATATTTT | CASSSGGVLNTIYF
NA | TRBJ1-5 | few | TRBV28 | TGTGCCAGCCTTTCGGGGGGCCTAAATCAGCCCCAGCATTTT | CASLSGGLNQPQHF
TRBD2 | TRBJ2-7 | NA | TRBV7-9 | TGTGCCAGCAGCCCCGGGGGGATCTCCTACGAGCAGTACTTC | CASSPGGISYEQYF
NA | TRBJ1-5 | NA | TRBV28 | TGTGCCAGCAGTCCCCCCAATCAGCCCCAGCATTTT | CASSPPNQPQHF
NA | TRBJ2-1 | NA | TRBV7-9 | TGTGCCAGCAGCCCTGGCTACAATGAGCAGTTCTTC | CASSPGYNEQFF
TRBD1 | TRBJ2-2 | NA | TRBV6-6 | TGTGCCAGCAGTTGGACAGGGGGAAACACCGGGGAGCTGTTTTTT | CASSWTGGNTGELFF
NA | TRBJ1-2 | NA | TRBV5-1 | TGCGCCAGCAGCCTCTCTTTCGATGGCTACACCTTC | CASSLSFDGYTF
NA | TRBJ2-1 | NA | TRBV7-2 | TGTGCCAGCAGCGAACAGGGCCTAGCGAACAATGAGCAGTTCTTC | CASSEQGLANNEQFF
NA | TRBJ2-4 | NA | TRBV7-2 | TGTGCCAGCAGCTTATCGGGCGACCTAGCCAAAAACATTCAGTACTTC | CASSLSGDLAKNIQYF
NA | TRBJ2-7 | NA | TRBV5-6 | TGTGCCAGCAGCTTCGAGGGGACACTTACCTACGAGCAGTACTTC | CASSFEGTLTYEQYF
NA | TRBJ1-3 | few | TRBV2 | TGTGCCAGTCTTCCAGGGTTCGGAAACACCATATATTTT | CASLPGFGNTIYF
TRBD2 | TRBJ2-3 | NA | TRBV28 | TGTGCCAGCAGTTCCGTTTGGGATAGCGGGAGGGTTGTGGATACGCAGTATTTT | CASSSVWDSGRVVDTQYF
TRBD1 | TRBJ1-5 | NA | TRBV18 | TGTGCCAGCTCACGAGACAGGGAAGATCAGCCCCAGCATTTT | CASSRDREDQPQHF
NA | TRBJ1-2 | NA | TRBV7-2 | TGTGCCAGCAGCACCTTGACAGCTGCCGTGGGCTACACCTTC | CASSTLTAAVGYTF
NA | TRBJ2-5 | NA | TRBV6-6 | TGTGCCAGCAGACCTGGCTTGGGGGGCGGGGAGACCCAGTACTTC | CASRPGLGGGETQYF
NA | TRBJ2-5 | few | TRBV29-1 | TGCAGCGTTGATACGGGATCAGGGGAGACCCAGTACTTC | CSVDTGSGETQYF
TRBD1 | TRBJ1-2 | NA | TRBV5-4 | TGTGCCAGCAGCCTGGGACAGGGAGACTATGGCTACACCTTC | CASSLGQGDYGYTF
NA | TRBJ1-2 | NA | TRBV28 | TGTGCCAGCAGGGGATTAGCGAACTATGGCTACACCTTC | CASRGLANYGYTF
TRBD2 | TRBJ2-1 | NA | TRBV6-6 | TGTGCCAGCAGTTTGACTAGCGGCTACAATGAGCAGTTCTTC | CASSLTSGYNEQFF
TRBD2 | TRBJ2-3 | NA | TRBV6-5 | TGTGCCAGCAGCCTGCGGGGGACTTTTGTCGATACGCAGTATTTT | CASSLRGTFVDTQYF
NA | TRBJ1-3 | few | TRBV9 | TGTGCCAGCAGCGTAGCCACCGCGGGGCCCGGAAACACCATATATTTT | CASSVATAGPGNTIYF
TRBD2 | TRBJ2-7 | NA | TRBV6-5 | TGTGCCAGCAGACGTGGACTAGCAGGCGAGCAGTACTTC | CASRRGLAGEQYF
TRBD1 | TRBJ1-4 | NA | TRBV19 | TGTGCCAGTAGCACCGGGACAGGGCCTTCTGAAAAACTGTTTTTT | CASSTGTGPSEKLFF
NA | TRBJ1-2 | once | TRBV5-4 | TGTGCCAGCAGCCGACGGGACCGAGGCATCGATGGCTACACCTTC | CASSRRDRGIDGYTF
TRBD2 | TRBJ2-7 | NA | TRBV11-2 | TGTGCCAGCAGCCGCACTAGCGGATTCTACGAGCAGTACTTC | CASSRTSGFYEQYF
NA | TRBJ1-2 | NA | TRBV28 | TGTGCCAGCAGCTCTCTTCGTGATGGCTACACCTTC | CASSSLRDGYTF
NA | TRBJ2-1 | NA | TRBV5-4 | TGTGCCAGCAGCCCAACCGGGTACAATGAGCAGTTCTTC | CASSPTGYNEQFF
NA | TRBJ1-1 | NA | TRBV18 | TGTGCCAGCTCACCGTACAGTAAAGTCGATGAAGCTTTCTTT | CASSPYSKVDEAFF
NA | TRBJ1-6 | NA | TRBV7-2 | TGTGCCAGCAGCTCACCACGGGGGTCCTATAATTCACCCCTCCACTTT | CASSSPRGSYNSPLHF
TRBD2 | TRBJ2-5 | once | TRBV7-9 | TGTGCCAGCAGCGCAGTTGGCGGGGGGTACCAAGAGACCCAGTACTTC | CASSAVGGGYQETQYF
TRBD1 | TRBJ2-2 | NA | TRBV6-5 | TGTGCCAGCAGTCGGGACAGGGAGAACACCGGGGAGCTGTTTTTT | CASSRDRENTGELFF
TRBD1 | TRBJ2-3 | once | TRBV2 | TGTGCCAGCAGTGAGGACAGGGGCGGTACAGATACGCAGTATTTT | CASSEDRGGTDTQYF
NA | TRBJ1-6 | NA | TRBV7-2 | TGTGCCAGCAGCCCGAGGGGTTCACCCCTCCACTTT | CASSPRGSPLHF
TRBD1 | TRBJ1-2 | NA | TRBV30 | TGTGCCTGGAGCGTTGGGACAGGTGGATATGGCTACACCTTC | CAWSVGTGGYGYTF
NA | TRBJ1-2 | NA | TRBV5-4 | TGTGCCACGAGACAGGAAGGAGGCTACACCTTC | CATRQEGGYTF
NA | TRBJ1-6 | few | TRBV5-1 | TGCGCCAGCAGGGTCGAAAATTCACCCCTCCACTTT | CASRVENSPLHF
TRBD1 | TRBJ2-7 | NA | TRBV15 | TGTGCCACCGAGGGGGACAGGGTCTACGAGCAGTACTTC | CATEGDRVYEQYF
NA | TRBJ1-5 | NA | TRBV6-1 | TGTGCCAGCAGTGCAGTCCTCATGAGCAATCAGCCCCAGCATTTT | CASSAVLMSNQPQHF
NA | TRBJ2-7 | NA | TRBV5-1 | TGCGCCAGCAGCTTAGATACCGGGAGTTCCTACGAGCAGTACTTC | CASSLDTGSSYEQYF
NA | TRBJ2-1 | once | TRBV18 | TGTGCCAGCTCGGTTAGCGGAGGGAGCTCCTACAATGAGCAGTTCTTC | CASSVSGGSSYNEQFF